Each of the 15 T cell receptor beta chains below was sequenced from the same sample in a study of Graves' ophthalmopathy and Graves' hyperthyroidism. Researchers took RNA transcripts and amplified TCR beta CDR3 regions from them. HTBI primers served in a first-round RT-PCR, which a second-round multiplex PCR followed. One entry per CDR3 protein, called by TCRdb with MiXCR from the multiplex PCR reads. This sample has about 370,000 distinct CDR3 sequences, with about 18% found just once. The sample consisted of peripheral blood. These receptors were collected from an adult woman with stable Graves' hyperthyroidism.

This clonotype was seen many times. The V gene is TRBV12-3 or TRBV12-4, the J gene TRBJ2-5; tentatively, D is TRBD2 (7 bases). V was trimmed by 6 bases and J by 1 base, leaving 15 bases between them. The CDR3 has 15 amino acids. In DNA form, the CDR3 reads TGTGCCAGCAGAGGGGGGGACGTAAGCCAAGAGACCCAGTACTTC. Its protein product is CASRGGDVSQETQYF.

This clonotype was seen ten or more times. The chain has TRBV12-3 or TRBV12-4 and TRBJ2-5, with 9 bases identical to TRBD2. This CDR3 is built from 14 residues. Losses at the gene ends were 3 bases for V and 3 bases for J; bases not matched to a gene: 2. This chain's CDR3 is CASSFSGREETQYF. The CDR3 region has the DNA TGTGCCAGCAGTTTTAGCGGGAGAGAAGAGACCCAGTACTTC.

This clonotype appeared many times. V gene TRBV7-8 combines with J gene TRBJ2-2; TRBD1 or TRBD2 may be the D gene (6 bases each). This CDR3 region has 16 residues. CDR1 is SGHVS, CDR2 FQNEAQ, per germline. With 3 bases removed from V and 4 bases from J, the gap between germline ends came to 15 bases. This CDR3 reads CASSFHLGGGTGELFF. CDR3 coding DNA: TGTGCCAGCAGCTTTCATCTGGGGGGCGGCACCGGGGAGCTGTTTTTT.

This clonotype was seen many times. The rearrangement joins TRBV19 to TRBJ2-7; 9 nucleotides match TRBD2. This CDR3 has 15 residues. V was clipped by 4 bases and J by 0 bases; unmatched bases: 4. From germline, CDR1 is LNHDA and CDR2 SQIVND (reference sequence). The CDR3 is CASSRGLANSYEQYF. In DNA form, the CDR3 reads TGTGCCAGTAGTAGGGGACTAGCCAACTCCTACGAGCAGTACTTC.

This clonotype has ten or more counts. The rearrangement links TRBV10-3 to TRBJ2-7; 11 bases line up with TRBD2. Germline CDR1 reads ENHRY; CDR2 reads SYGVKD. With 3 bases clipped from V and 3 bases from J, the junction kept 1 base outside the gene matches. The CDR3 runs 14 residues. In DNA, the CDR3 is TGTGCCATCAGTGACACTAGCGGGAGCTACGAGCAGTACTTC. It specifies CAISDTSGSYEQYF.

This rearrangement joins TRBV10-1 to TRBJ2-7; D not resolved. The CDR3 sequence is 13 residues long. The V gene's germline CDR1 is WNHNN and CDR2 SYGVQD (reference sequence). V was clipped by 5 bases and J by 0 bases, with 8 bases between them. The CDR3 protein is CASSQDLSYEQYF. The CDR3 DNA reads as TGCGCCAGCAGTCAGGACCTCTCCTACGAGCAGTACTTC.

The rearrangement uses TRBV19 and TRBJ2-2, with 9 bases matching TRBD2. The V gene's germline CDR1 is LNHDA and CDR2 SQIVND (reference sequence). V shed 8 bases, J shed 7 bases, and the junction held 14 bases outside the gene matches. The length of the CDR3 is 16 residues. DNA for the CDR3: TGTGCCAGTGGTAGCGGGAGTCGGAGGGGTGTCGGGGAGCTGTTTTTT. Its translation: CASGSGSRRGVGELFF. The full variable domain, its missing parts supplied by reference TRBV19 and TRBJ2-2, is DGGITQSPKYLFRKEGQNVTLSCEQNLNHDAMYWYRQDPGQGLRLIYYSQIVNDFQKGDIAEGYSVSREKKESFPLTVTSAQKNPTAFYLCASGSGSRRGVGELFFGEGSRLTVL.

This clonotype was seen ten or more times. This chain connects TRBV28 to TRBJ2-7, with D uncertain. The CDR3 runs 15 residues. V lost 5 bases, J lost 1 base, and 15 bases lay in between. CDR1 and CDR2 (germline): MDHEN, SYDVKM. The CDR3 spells CASSTLVVNSYEQYF. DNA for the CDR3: TGTGCCAGCAGTACGCTTGTGGTCAATTCCTACGAGCAGTACTTC.

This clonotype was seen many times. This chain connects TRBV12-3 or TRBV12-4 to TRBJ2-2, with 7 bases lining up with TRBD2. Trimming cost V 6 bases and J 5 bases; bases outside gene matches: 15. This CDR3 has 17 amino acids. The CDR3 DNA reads TGTGCCAGCAGCCGGGGGGACTACCGGACTCGGACCGGGGAGCTGTTTTTT. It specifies CASSRGDYRTRTGELFF.

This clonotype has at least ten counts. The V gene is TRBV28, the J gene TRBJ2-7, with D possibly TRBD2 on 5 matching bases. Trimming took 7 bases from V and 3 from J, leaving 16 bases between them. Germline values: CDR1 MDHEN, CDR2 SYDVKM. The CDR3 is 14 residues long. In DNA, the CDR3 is TGTGCCAGCAACGCGGGCCGGATGCTCTACGAGCAGTACTTC. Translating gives CASNAGRMLYEQYF. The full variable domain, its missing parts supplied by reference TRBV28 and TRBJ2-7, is DVKVTQSSRYLVKRTGEKVFLECVQDMDHENMFWYRQDPGLGLRLIYFSYDVKMKEKGDIPEGYSVSREKKERFSLILESASTNQTSMYLCASNAGRMLYEQYFGPGTRLTVT.

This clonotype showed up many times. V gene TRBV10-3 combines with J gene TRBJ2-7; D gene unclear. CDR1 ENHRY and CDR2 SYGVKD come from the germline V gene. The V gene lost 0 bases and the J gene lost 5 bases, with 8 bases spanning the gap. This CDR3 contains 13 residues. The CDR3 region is CAISESAEHEQYF. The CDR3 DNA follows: TGTGCCATCAGTGAGTCGGCGGAGCACGAGCAGTACTTC.

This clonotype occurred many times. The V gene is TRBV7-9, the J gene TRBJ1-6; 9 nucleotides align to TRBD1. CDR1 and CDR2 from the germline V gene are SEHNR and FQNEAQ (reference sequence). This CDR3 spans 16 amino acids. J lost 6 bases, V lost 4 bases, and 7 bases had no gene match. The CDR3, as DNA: TGTGCCAGCAGCTCCCCCCAGGGACAGGGTAATTCACCCCTCCACTTT. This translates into CASSSPQGQGNSPLHF.

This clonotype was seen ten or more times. The chain's CDR3 is CAIMEGRGDGYTF. Here the CDR3 DNA reads TGTGCCATCATGGAAGGCAGGGGGGATGGCTACACCTTC. J is TRBJ1-2 and V is TRBV10-3; 7 bases are shared with TRBD1. Germline V gives CDR1 ENHRY, CDR2 SYGVKD. The CDR3 spans 13 residues. V shed 7 bases, J shed 6 bases, and the junction held 8 bases outside the gene matches.

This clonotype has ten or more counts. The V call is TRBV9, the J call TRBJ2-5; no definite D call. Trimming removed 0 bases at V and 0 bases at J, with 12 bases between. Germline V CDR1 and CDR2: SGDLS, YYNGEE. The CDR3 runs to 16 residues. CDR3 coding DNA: TGTGCCAGCAGCGTAGGAGTGGAGTTGTACCAAGAGACCCAGTACTTC. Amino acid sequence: CASSVGVELYQETQYF. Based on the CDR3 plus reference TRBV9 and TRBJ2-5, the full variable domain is DSGVTQTPKHLITATGQRVTLRCSPRSGDLSVYWYQQSLDQGLQFLIQYYNGEERAKGNILERFSAQQFPDLHSELNLSSLELGDSALYFCASSVGVELYQETQYFGPGTRLLVL.

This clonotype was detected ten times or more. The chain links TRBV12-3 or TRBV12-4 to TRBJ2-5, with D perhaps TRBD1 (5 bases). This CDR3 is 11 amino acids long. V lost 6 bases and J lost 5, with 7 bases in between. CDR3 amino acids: CASRGRETQYF. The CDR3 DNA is TGTGCCAGCAGGGGGCGGGAGACCCAGTACTTC.